A single TCR beta chain is shown here with its context. This sample was taken from a study of cytomegalovirus exposure and HLA in healthy donors. Germline V lookup: CDR1 SGDLS, CDR2 YYNGEE. This CDR3 has 17 amino acids. With 1 base removed from V and 1 base from J, the gap between germline ends came to 15 bases. This PCR relied on a set of 60 Vbeta primers and 13 Jbeta primers. Assay used: immunoSEQ multiplex PCR; TCRdb lists only in-frame clones, some missing. This table holds about 180,000 clones, 82% found once. The gene calls are TRBV9 and TRBJ1-3, with D tentatively TRBD1 (6 bases). Sequenced: PBMCs. The TCR sequence derives from a man aged 40-55 years in good health and CMV-seronegative. CDR3 protein: CASSVQGNRLSGNTIYF. CDR3 in DNA: TGTGCCAGCAGCGTACAGGGGAATAGGCTTTCTGGAAACACCATATATTTT. Drawing the rest from reference TRBV9 and TRBJ1-3, the complete variable domain is DSGVTQTPKHLITATGQRVTLRCSPRSGDLSVYWYQQSLDQGLQFLIQYYNGEERAKGNILERFSAQQFPDLHSELNLSSLELGDSALYFCASSVQGNRLSGNTIYFGEGSWLTVV.